This T cell receptor beta chain emerged from a study of tumor-infiltrating lymphocytes in oesophageal squamous cell carcinoma. Trimming removed 7 bases from V and 1 base from J, with 8 bases in between. Germline CDR1 is SGHVS and CDR2 is FNYEAQ. This CDR3 has 13 residues. This clonotype was detected a few times. MiXCR was run by TCRdb on the PCR reads, yielding one entry per CDR3 protein. The sample includes roughly 12,000 distinct CDR3 sequences, 55% of them seen just once. The V and J genes are TRBV7-6 and TRBJ2-1, with D possibly TRBD2 on 6 matching bases. Sequencing was done on a sample of esophageal tumor tissue. The clonotype originates from a female donor with esophageal squamous cell carcinoma. CDR3 sequence: CASTSGSYNEQFF. DNA for the CDR3: TGTGCCAGCACGAGCGGGTCCTACAATGAGCAGTTCTTC.